The 19 T cell receptor beta chains in this list originate from one sample, sequenced in a study of blood T cell repertoires in COVID-19. Using immunoSEQ multiplex PCR, the repertoire was profiled, and TCRdb retains in-frame clones only, with some absent. The data show about 140,000 clones, just under 90% seen once. Sequenced sample: peripheral blood. These receptors originate from a woman older than 75 with acute or convalescent COVID-19.

The chain links TRBV30 to TRBJ2-5, with 10 bases that match TRBD1. Germline V lookup: CDR1 GTSNPN, CDR2 SVGIG (reference sequence). The CDR3 loop spans 17 amino acids. The junction had 13 bases not matched to a gene; V was cut back by 2 bases and J by 4 bases. The CDR3: CAWSIWTGGRPGETQYF. The CDR3 nucleotides read TGTGCCTGGAGTATATGGACAGGGGGTAGGCCGGGAGAGACCCAGTACTTC.

The chain carries TRBV7-2 and TRBJ2-3; TRBD2 aligns across 11 bases. J was trimmed by 3 bases and V by 3 bases; bases with no gene match: 5. The CDR3 extends over 16 amino acids. CDR1 is SGHTA and CDR2 is FQGNSA in the germline V gene. CDR3 region: CASSFLSGGVTDTQYF. The CDR3 DNA reads TGTGCCAGCAGCTTCCTTAGCGGGGGGGTTACAGATACGCAGTATTTT.

The chain combines TRBV4-2 with TRBJ1-5, with D possibly matching TRBD1 (6 bases). The CDR3 length is 15 residues. The germline V gene encodes CDR1 LGHNA and CDR2 YNFKEQ. Trimming took 0 bases from V and 3 from J, leaving 9 bases between them. CDR3 DNA sequence: TGTGCCAGCAGCCAAGAAGGACAGCTCAATCAGCCCCAGCATTTT. The encoded protein is CASSQEGQLNQPQHF.

This chain connects TRBV6-5 to TRBJ1-3; D is unclear. V lost 2 bases to trimming and J lost 5 bases, with 10 bases between them. This CDR3 contains 14 residues. CDR1 is MNHEY, CDR2 SVGAGI, per germline. The CDR3, as DNA: TGTGCCAGCAGTTACAGCCGGGGTAGAAACACCATATATTTT. Protein sequence: CASSYSRGRNTIYF.

This clone was detected only once. The gene calls are TRBV5-1 and TRBJ2-1; no clear D. Germline V gene sequence: CDR1 SGHRS, CDR2 YFSETQ. The CDR3 runs 15 residues. Between the trimmed V and J ends, which lost 5 bases and 0 bases, there was a span of 12 bases. The CDR3 nucleotides read TGCGCCAGCAGACTGACTGGGTCCTCCTACAATGAGCAGTTCTTC. The encoded protein is CASRLTGSSYNEQFF.

V usage is TRBV7-2 and J usage is TRBJ1-6; a weak D match, TRBD1 (6 bases). Between the trimmed V and J ends, which lost 3 bases and 9 bases, there was a span of 12 bases. The CDR3 extends over 14 amino acids. The germline gives CDR1 SGHTA, CDR2 FQGNSA. The CDR3 loop is CASSLWGLGSPLHF. CDR3 in DNA: TGTGCCAGCAGCTTGTGGGGGCTGGGTTCACCCCTCCACTTT.

The genes are TRBV18 and TRBJ1-2, with a tentative D call TRBD1 (5 bases). Germline V CDR1 and CDR2: KGHSH, LQKENI. The V end lost 3 bases, the J end lost 4 bases, and 18 bases lay between the germline ends. This CDR3 comprises 16 residues. CDR3 DNA sequence: TGTGCCAGCTCACCGGGTCAATGGGGGGGTGCCTATGGCTACACCTTC. This translates into CASSPGQWGGAYGYTF.

This clone was observed a few times. The CDR3 is CASSSTSSWDGELFF. CDR3 DNA sequence: TGTGCCAGCAGCTCCACCTCTAGCTGGGACGGGGAGCTGTTTTTT. The chain carries TRBV7-3 and TRBJ2-2; a weak D match, TRBD2 (5 bases). V was pared by 4 bases and J by 7 bases, with 16 bases between. This CDR3 region has 15 residues. The germline V gene encodes CDR1 SGHTA and CDR2 FQGTGA.

The chain employs TRBV9 and TRBJ2-7; D perhaps matches TRBD2 (6 bases). CDR3 length: 16 residues. Germline CDR1 is SGDLS and CDR2 is YYNGEE. The germline V and J ends were trimmed by 2 bases and 2 bases, with 17 bases remaining between them. The CDR3 nucleotides are TGTGCCAGCAGCGTTCAGGGAACTAGCAATCCCTACGAGCAGTACTTC. It encodes CASSVQGTSNPYEQYF.

The V and J genes are TRBV5-1 and TRBJ1-2, with 10 bases matching TRBD1. The length of the CDR3 is 13 residues. V was pared by 3 bases and J by 6 bases, with 2 bases of the junction left unmatched. Germline CDR1 and CDR2: SGHRS and YFSETQ. CDR3 in amino acids: CASSSGTGDGYTF. The CDR3 region has the DNA TGCGCCAGCAGCTCGGGGACAGGGGATGGCTACACCTTC.

V is TRBV6-2 or TRBV6-3 and J is TRBJ2-2; D is unclear. Per germline, CDR1 MNHEY and CDR2 SVGEGT. The ends were cut back, 0 bases at V and 6 bases at J, with 11 bases in the middle. This CDR3 comprises 15 residues. CDR3 residues: CASSYSESPAGELFF. The CDR3 coding sequence is TGTGCCAGCAGTTACTCGGAGTCCCCGGCCGGGGAGCTGTTTTTT.

The V call is TRBV4-1, the J call TRBJ1-2, with a possible D match to TRBD1 (6 bases). The CDR3 runs 16 residues. The V end was cut by 0 bases, the J end by 4 bases, with 15 bases between. CDR1 MGHRA and CDR2 YSYEKL come from the germline V gene. CDR3 sequence (DNA): TGCGCCAGCAGCCAAGAGGGAGCAGGGGCCTTCTATGGCTACACCTTC. Amino acids: CASSQEGAGAFYGYTF.

The rearrangement joins TRBV6-5 to TRBJ1-5; tentative D call: TRBD1 (6 bases). V lost 6 bases and J lost 7, with 19 bases in between. Germline loops: CDR1 MNHEY, CDR2 SVGAGI. The CDR3 totals 15 residues. The DNA of the CDR3 is TGTGCCAGCAGCGCCCTAAGGGGGTCCAAGCAGCCCCAGCATTTT. Translated: CASSALRGSKQPQHF.

V usage is TRBV6-5 and J usage is TRBJ1-3; no clear D gene. V was clipped by 6 bases and J by 4 bases, with 13 bases between them. CDR1 MNHEY and CDR2 SVGAGI come from the germline V gene. The CDR3 is made up of 14 amino acids. The CDR3: CASRAGSPGNTIYF. In DNA form, the CDR3 reads TGTGCCAGCAGGGCTGGGAGCCCCGGAAACACCATATATTTT.

This chain connects TRBV6-1 to TRBJ1-2; D is perhaps TRBD1 (6 bases). The V end was cut by 2 bases, the J end by 0 bases, with 19 bases between. This CDR3 has 18 residues. Germline V CDR1 and CDR2: MNHNS, SASEGT. The CDR3 DNA reads TGTGCCAGCAGTGAACGGAGCAGGGGCCCTTTTCCTAACTATGGCTACACCTTC. This gives the protein CASSERSRGPFPNYGYTF.

V and J are TRBV5-6 and TRBJ1-2, with 7 positions matching TRBD1. The CDR3 is made up of 15 amino acids. The V gene end was trimmed by 2 bases and the J gene end by 6 bases; junction bases not matched to a gene: 10. Per the germline V gene, CDR1 is SGHDT and CDR2 is YYEEEE. The CDR3 nucleotides are TGTGCCAGCAGCTTAGGGTACGGGGACAGAGATGGCTACACCTTC. This encodes CASSLGYGDRDGYTF.

Written as DNA, the CDR3 is TGTGCCAGTAGTTCCAGGACAGGGGGTCATTCCTACGAGCAGTACTTC. It codes for CASSSRTGGHSYEQYF. This chain connects TRBV19 to TRBJ2-7; 10 bases line up with TRBD1. In germline, CDR1 is LNHDA, CDR2 SQIVND (reference sequence). The CDR3 consists of 16 residues. V was pared by 5 bases and J by 1 base, with 8 bases of the junction left unmatched.

The chain couples TRBV5-5 to TRBJ1-5; a possible D gene is TRBD1 (5 bases). Germline V gene sequence: CDR1 SGHKS, CDR2 YYEKEE (reference sequence). The CDR3 contains 15 residues. The ends were cut back, 1 base at V and 7 bases at J, with 15 bases in the middle. The CDR3 reads CASSLNIGGGQPQHF. The CDR3 bases are TGTGCCAGCAGCTTGAACATCGGGGGAGGCCAGCCCCAGCATTTT.

For the CDR3, the DNA is TGTGCCAGCAGTCAACCGGGACAGGGGGCCCTGGGGGAGCTGTTTTTT. This codes for CASSQPGQGALGELFF. The chain is built from TRBV6-2 or TRBV6-3 and TRBJ2-2; 12 bases line up with TRBD1. Germline V gene sequence: CDR1 MNHEY, CDR2 SVGEGT. Germline trimming cut 5 bases from V and 8 bases from J; bases unmatched to any gene: 9. This CDR3 is 16 amino acids long.